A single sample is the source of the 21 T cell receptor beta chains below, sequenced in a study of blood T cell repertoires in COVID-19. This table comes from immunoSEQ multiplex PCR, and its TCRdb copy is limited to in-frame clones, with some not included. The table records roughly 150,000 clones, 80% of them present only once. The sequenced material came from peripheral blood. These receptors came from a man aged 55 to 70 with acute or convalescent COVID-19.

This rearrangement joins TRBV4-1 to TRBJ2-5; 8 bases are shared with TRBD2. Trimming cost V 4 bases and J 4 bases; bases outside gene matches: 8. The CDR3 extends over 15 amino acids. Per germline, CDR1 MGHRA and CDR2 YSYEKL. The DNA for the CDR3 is TGCGCCAGCAGCCCCTTAGCGGGAAGGGGAGAGACCCAGTACTTC. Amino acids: CASSPLAGRGETQYF.

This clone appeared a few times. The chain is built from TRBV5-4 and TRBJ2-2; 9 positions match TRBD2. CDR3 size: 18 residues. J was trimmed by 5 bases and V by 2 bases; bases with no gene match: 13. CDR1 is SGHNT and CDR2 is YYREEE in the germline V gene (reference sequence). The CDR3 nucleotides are TGTGCCAGCAGCTTAGGAGCGGGGCGCGGGGGGGTAACCGGGGAGCTGTTTTTT. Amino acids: CASSLGAGRGGVTGELFF.

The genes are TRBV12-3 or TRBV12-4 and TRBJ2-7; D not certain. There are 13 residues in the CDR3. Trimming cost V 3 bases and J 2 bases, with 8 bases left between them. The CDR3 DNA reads TGTGCCAGCAGTTTGGCGGCGACCTACGAGCAGTACTTC. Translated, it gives CASSLAATYEQYF.

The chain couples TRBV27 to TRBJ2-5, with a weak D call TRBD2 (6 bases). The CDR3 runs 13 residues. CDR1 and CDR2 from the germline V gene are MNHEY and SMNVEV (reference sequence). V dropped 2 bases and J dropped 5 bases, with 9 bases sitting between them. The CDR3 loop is CASSLREEETQYF. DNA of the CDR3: TGTGCCAGCAGTTTAAGGGAGGAGGAGACCCAGTACTTC.

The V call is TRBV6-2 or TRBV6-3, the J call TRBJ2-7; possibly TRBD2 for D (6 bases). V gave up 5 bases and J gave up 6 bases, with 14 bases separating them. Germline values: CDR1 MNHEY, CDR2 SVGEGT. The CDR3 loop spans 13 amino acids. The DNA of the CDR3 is TGTGCCAGCAGTCAGACTAGTTCTGGCGAGCAGTACTTC. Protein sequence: CASSQTSSGEQYF.

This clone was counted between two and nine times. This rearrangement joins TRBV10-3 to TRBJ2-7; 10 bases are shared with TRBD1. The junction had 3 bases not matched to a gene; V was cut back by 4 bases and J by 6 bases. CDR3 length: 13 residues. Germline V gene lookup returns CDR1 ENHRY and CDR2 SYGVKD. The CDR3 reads CAISARQGAEQYF. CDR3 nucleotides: TGTGCCATCAGTGCCCGACAGGGGGCCGAGCAGTACTTC.

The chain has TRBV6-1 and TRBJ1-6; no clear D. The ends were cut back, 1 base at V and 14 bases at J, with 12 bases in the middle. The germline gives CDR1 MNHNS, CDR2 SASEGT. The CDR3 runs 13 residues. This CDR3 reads CASSEDGTGTLHF. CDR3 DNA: TGTGCCAGCAGTGAAGACGGAACCGGGACCCTCCACTTT.

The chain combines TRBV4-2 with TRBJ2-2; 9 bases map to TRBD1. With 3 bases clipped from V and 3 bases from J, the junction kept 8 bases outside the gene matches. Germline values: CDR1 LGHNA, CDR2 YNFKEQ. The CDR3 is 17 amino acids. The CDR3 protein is CASSQGTTGGYTGELFF. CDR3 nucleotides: TGTGCCAGCAGCCAGGGGACGACAGGGGGATACACCGGGGAGCTGTTTTTT.

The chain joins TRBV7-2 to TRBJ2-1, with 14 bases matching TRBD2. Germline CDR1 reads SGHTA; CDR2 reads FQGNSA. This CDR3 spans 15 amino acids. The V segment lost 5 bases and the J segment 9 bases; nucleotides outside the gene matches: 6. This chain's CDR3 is CASSMTSGGAGEQFF. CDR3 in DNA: TGTGCCAGCAGCATGACTAGCGGGGGGGCAGGTGAGCAGTTCTTC.

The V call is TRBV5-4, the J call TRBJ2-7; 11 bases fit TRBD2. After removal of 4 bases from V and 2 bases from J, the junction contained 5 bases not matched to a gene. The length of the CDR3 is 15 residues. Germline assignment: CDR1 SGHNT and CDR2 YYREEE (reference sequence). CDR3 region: CASSILSGGAYEQYF. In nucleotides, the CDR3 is TGTGCCAGCAGCATCCTTAGCGGGGGGGCCTACGAGCAGTACTTC.

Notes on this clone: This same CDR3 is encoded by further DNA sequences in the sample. The CDR3 nucleotides are TGTGCCAGCAGCTCCGGGACAGGGGGGTACGAGCAGTACTTC. Translated, it gives CASSSGTGGYEQYF. The rearrangement uses TRBV7-9 and TRBJ2-7, with TRBD1 matching 11 bases. CDR3 length: 14 amino acids. Germline V CDR1 and CDR2: SEHNR, FQNEAQ (reference sequence). V shed 4 bases and J 4 bases; nucleotides not matched to a gene: 3.

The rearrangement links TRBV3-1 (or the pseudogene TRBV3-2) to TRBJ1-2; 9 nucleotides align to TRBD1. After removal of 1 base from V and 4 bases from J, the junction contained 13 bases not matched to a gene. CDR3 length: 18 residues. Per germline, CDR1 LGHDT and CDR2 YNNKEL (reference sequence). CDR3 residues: CASSQGGGTGKDSYGYTF. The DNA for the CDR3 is TGTGCCAGCAGCCAAGGGGGCGGGACAGGGAAAGATTCCTATGGCTACACCTTC.

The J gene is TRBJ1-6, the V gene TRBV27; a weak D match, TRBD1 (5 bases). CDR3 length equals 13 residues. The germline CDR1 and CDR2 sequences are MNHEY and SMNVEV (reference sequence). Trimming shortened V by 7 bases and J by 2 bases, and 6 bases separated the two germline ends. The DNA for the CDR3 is TGTGCCAGCACGACAGCCTATAATTCACCCCTCCACTTT. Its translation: CASTTAYNSPLHF.

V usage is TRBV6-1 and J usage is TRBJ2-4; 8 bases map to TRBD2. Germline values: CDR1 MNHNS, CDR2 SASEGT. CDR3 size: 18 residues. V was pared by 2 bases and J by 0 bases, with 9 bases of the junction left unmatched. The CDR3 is CASSERYSGDLAKNIQYF. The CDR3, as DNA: TGTGCCAGCAGTGAAAGATATAGCGGGGACCTAGCCAAAAACATTCAGTACTTC.

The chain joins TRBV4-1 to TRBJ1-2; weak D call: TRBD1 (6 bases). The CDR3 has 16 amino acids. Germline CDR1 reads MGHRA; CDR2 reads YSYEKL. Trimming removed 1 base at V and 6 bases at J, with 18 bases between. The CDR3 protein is CASSQGMGHPRDGYTF. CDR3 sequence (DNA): TGCGCCAGCAGCCAAGGAATGGGACACCCGAGGGATGGCTACACCTTC.

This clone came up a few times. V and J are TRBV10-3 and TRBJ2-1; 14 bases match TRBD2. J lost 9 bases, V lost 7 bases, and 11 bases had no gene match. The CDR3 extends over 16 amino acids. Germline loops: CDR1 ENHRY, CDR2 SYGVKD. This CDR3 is CAITPGLAGEAGEQFF. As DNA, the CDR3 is TGTGCCATCACCCCGGGACTAGCGGGAGAGGCGGGTGAGCAGTTCTTC.

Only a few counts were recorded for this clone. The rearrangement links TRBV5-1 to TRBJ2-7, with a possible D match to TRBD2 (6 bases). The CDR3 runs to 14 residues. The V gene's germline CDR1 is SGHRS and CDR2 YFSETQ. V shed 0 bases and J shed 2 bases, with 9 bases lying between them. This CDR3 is CASSLAGGAYEQYF. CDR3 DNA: TGCGCCAGCAGCTTGGCCGGAGGGGCCTACGAGCAGTACTTC. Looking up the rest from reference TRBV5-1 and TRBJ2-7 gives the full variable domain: KAGVTQTPRYLIKTRGQQVTLSCSPISGHRSVSWYQQTPGQGLQFLFEYFSETQRNKGNFPGRFSGRQFSNSRSEMNVSTLELGDSALYLCASSLAGGAYEQYFGPGTRLTVT.

The CDR3 is CASSPRGARTGGTGELFF. The CDR3 DNA follows: TGCGCCAGCAGCCCAAGAGGGGCAAGGACAGGGGGTACCGGGGAGCTGTTTTTT. The J gene is TRBJ2-2, the V gene TRBV4-1; 10 bases map to TRBD1. With V trimmed by 4 bases and J by 5 bases, 13 bases remained unmatched. CDR3 size: 18 residues. CDR1 is MGHRA and CDR2 is YSYEKL in the germline V gene.

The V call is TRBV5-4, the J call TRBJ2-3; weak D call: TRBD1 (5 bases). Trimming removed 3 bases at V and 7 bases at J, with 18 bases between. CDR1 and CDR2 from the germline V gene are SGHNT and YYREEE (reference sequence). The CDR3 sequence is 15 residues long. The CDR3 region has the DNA TGTGCCAGCAGCTCATCCGGACAAGACTGGAATACGCAGTATTTT. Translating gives CASSSSGQDWNTQYF.

CDR3 sequence reads: CASSLGRPYEQYF. CDR3 DNA: TGTGCCAGCAGCTTGGGGCGCCCCTACGAGCAGTACTTC. The chain has TRBV7-2 and TRBJ2-7; a possible D gene is TRBD1 (5 bases). This CDR3 contains 13 residues. The germline gives CDR1 SGHTA, CDR2 FQGNSA. Deletions cut 3 bases from V and 2 bases from J, with 8 bases between. Full variable domain (outside the CDR3, taken from reference TRBV7-2 and TRBJ2-7): GAGVSQSPSNKVTEKGKDVELRCDPISGHTALYWYRQSLGQGLEFLIYFQGNSAPDKSGLPSDRFSAERTGGSVSTLTIQRTQQEDSAVYLCASSLGRPYEQYFGPGTRLTVT.

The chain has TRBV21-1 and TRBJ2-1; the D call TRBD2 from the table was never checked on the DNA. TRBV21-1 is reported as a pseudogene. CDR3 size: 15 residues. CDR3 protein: CASYSGGNSYNEQFF. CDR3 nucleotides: TGTGCCAGCTATAGCGGGGGGAACTCCTACAATGAGCAGTTCTTC.